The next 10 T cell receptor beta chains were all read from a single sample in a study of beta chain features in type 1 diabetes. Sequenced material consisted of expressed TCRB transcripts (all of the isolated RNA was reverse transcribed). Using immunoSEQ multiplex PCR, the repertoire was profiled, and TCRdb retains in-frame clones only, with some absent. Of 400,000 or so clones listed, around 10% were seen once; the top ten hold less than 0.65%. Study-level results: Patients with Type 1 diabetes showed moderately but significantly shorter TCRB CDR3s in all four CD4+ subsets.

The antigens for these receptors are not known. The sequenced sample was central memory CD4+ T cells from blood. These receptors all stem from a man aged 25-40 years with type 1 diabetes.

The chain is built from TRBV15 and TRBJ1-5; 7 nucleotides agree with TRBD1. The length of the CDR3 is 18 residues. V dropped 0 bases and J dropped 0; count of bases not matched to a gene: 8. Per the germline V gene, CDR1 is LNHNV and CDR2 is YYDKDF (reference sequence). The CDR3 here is CATSRDGGTVSSNQPQHF. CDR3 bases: TGTGCCACCAGCAGAGATGGAGGGACAGTCTCTAGCAATCAGCCCCAGCATTTT. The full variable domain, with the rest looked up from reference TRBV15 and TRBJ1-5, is DAMVIQNPRYQVTQFGKPVTLSCSQTLNHNVMYWYQQKSSQAPKLLFHYYDKDFNNEADTPDNFQSRRPNTSFCFLDIRSPGLGDTAMYLCATSRDGGTVSSNQPQHFGDGTRLSIL.

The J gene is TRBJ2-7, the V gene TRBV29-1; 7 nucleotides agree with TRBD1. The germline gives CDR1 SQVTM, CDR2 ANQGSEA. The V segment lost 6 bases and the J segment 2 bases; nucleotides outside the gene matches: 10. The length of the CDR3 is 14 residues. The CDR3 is CSVKTGITTYEQYF. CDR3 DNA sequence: TGCAGCGTCAAGACAGGGATCACAACCTACGAGCAGTACTTC.

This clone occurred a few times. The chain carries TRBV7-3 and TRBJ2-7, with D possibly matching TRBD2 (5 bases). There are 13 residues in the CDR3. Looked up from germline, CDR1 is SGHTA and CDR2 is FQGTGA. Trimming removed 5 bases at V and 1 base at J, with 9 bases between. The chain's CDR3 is CASSRTQSYEQYF. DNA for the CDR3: TGTGCCAGCAGCCGGACTCAATCCTACGAGCAGTACTTC.

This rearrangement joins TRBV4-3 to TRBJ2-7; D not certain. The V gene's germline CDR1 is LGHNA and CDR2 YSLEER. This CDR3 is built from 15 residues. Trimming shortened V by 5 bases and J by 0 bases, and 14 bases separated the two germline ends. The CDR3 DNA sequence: TGCGCCAGCAGCGTGGGTCCGATAAGCTCCTACGAGCAGTACTTC. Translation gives CASSVGPISSYEQYF.

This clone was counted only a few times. The CDR3 nucleotides read TGCGCCAGCAGCCTTGCGGGACAGGGCACAGATACGCAGTATTTT. Its protein is CASSLAGQGTDTQYF. V and J are TRBV5-1 and TRBJ2-3; 8 bases match TRBD1. V shed 4 bases and J 1 base; nucleotides not matched to a gene: 5. Germline CDR1 reads SGHRS; CDR2 reads YFSETQ. The CDR3 spans 15 residues.

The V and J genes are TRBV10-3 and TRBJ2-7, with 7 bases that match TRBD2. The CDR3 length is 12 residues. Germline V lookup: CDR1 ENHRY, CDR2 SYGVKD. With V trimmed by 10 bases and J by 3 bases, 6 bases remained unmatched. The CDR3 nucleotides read TGTGCCACCAGGACTAGTCTCTACGAGCAGTACTTC. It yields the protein CATRTSLYEQYF.

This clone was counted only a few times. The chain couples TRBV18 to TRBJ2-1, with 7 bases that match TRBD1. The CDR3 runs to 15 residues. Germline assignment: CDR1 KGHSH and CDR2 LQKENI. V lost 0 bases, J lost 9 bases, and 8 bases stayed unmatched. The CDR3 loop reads CASSPPTDRAPEQFF. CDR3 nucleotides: TGTGCCAGCTCACCACCTACTGACAGGGCGCCTGAGCAGTTCTTC.

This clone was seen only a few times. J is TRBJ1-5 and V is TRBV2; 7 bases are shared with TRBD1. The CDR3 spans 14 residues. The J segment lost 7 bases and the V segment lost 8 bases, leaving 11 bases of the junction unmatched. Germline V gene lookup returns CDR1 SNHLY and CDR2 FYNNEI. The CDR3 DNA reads TGTGCCAGCGTTGGGACAGTAGGGGAGCAGCCCCAGCATTTT. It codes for CASVGTVGEQPQHF.

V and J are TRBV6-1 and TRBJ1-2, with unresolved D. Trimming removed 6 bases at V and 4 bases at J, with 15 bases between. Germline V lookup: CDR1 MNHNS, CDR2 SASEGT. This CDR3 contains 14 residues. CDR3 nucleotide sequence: TGTGCCAGCAGCCGAGGGTCAACTACCTATGGCTACACCTTC. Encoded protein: CASSRGSTTYGYTF.

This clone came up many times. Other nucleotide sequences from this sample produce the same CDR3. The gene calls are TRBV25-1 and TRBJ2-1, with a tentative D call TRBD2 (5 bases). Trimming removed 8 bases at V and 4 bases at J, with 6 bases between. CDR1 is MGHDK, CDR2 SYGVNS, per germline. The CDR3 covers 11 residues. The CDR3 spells CASRGYNEQFF. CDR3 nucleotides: TGTGCCAGCCGAGGGTACAATGAGCAGTTCTTC.